The 22 T cell receptor beta chains below all came from one sample that was sequenced in a study of blood T cell repertoires in COVID-19. Here immunoSEQ multiplex PCR was the method, and the copy in TCRdb shows in-frame clones only, minus some. The table records tens of thousands of clones, about 88% of them present only once. The sample was peripheral blood. All receptors come from a man aged 70 or older with acute or convalescent COVID-19.

The J gene is TRBJ2-7, the V gene TRBV30; perhaps TRBD1 as D (6 bases). CDR1 is GTSNPN and CDR2 is SVGIG in the germline V gene (reference sequence). The CDR3 runs 13 residues. V lost 3 bases, J lost 0 bases, and 9 bases lay in between. DNA of the CDR3: TGTGCCTGGAGAGGGGGACACTCCTACGAGCAGTACTTC. Its translation: CAWRGGHSYEQYF.

The chain is built from TRBV4-3 and TRBJ2-1; 9 nucleotides match TRBD2. This CDR3 region has 16 residues. Unmatched junction bases numbered 4, after V lost 4 bases and J lost 0 bases. In germline, CDR1 is LGHNA, CDR2 YSLEER. The CDR3 sequence is CASSLIAGASYNEQFF. The CDR3, as DNA: TGCGCCAGCAGCCTCATAGCGGGGGCCTCCTACAATGAGCAGTTCTTC.

This chain joins TRBV3-1 (or the pseudogene TRBV3-2) and TRBJ2-1; 11 bases line up with TRBD2. The ends lost 0 bases at V and 3 bases at J; junction bases unmatched: 4. CDR1 LGHDT and CDR2 YNNKEL come from the germline V gene (reference sequence). This CDR3 region has 17 residues. This chain's CDR3 is CASSQDQGTSGYNEQFF. CDR3 DNA sequence: TGTGCCAGCAGCCAAGATCAGGGGACTAGCGGCTACAATGAGCAGTTCTTC.

The chain employs TRBV28 and TRBJ1-1; no reliable D call. Germline CDR1 MDHEN, CDR2 SYDVKM. The CDR3 length is 12 residues. Trimming removed 6 bases from V and 1 base from J, with 6 bases in between. Here the CDR3 reads CASSSRNTEAFF. The CDR3 nucleotides are TGTGCCAGCAGCTCCAGGAACACTGAAGCTTTCTTT.

V is TRBV24-1 and J is TRBJ2-3, with TRBD1 as a possible D gene (5 bases). V shed 2 bases and J shed 6 bases, with 17 bases lying between them. This CDR3 is 16 amino acids long. Germline V gene data show CDR1 as KGHDR and CDR2 as SFDVKD. The DNA of the CDR3 is TGTGCCACCAGTGATTCCCGGACATCACGCATGGATACGCAGTATTTT. It translates to CATSDSRTSRMDTQYF.

The rearrangement links TRBV19 to TRBJ1-1; 7 bases line up with TRBD1. Trimming cost V 0 bases and J 11 bases; bases outside gene matches: 9. Per the germline V gene, CDR1 is LNHDA and CDR2 is SQIVND (reference sequence). The CDR3 has 14 residues. The CDR3 sequence: CASSIDPDRVNAFF. For the CDR3, the DNA is TGTGCCAGTAGTATAGACCCTGACAGGGTGAATGCTTTCTTT.

This sequence joins TRBV2 and TRBJ1-5; tentatively, D is TRBD1 (5 bases). Trimming left V 4 bases short and J 5 bases short, with 18 bases between. Germline CDR1 is SNHLY and CDR2 is FYNNEI. The CDR3 is 16 amino acids. The CDR3 reads CASSAQGGLQDQPQHF. The CDR3 region has the DNA TGTGCCAGCAGTGCCCAGGGTGGCCTGCAAGATCAGCCCCAGCATTTT.

This rearrangement joins TRBV19 to TRBJ2-1; D call uncertain. The V end lost 3 bases, the J end lost 0 bases, and 15 bases lay between the germline ends. Germline CDR1 and CDR2: LNHDA and SQIVND (reference sequence). This CDR3 has 17 residues. This CDR3 reads CASSILLTLSSYNEQFF. The CDR3 region has the DNA TGTGCCAGTAGTATCCTATTGACTTTGAGCTCCTACAATGAGCAGTTCTTC.

This chain connects TRBV7-2 to TRBJ1-2; D possibly corresponds to TRBD1 (5 bases). CDR1 is SGHTA and CDR2 is FQGNSA in the germline V gene. Trimming shortened V by 2 bases and J by 2 bases, and 9 bases separated the two germline ends. CDR3 length: 14 residues. The CDR3 region is CASSLTGVNYGYTF. Here the CDR3 DNA reads TGTGCCAGCAGCTTAACAGGTGTAAACTATGGCTACACCTTC.

The V gene is TRBV27, the J gene TRBJ2-7, with 14 bases identical to TRBD2. The V gene end was trimmed by 4 bases and the J gene end by 8 bases; junction bases not matched to a gene: 4. Germline CDR1 reads MNHEY; CDR2 reads SMNVEV (reference sequence). The CDR3 is made up of 14 amino acids. CDR3 in DNA: TGTGCCAGCAGTTCGGGACTAGCGGGGGCGAAGCAGTACTTC. Amino acid sequence: CASSSGLAGAKQYF.

This chain joins TRBV4-1 and TRBJ2-2; D is undetermined. This CDR3 contains 16 residues. The V gene's germline CDR1 is MGHRA and CDR2 YSYEKL. V was cut by 4 bases and J by 0 bases, with 12 bases left in between. CDR3 loop: CASSPRLPANTGELFF. For the CDR3, the DNA is TGCGCCAGCAGCCCCAGGCTCCCGGCGAACACCGGGGAGCTGTTTTTT.

V usage is TRBV11-2 and J usage is TRBJ1-5; 8 bases fit TRBD1. Losses at the gene ends were 5 bases for V and 7 bases for J; bases not matched to a gene: 4. The CDR3 contains 13 residues. The V gene's germline CDR1 is SGHAT and CDR2 FQNNGV. Written as DNA, the CDR3 is TGTGCCAGCAGCCTGGACAGGGACCAGCCCCAGCATTTT. Its translation is CASSLDRDQPQHF.

In its sample, this clone was seen a few times. This chain links TRBV7-2 with TRBJ2-6; 7 bases align to TRBD1. The CDR3 extends over 16 amino acids. CDR1 and CDR2 from the germline V gene are SGHTA and FQGNSA. V shed 5 bases and J 2 bases; nucleotides not matched to a gene: 6. The CDR3 DNA follows: TGTGCCAGCAGCCGGAAGGGGGCGCCTGGGGCCAACGTCCTGACTTTC. As protein: CASSRKGAPGANVLTF.

This chain joins TRBV7-7 and TRBJ2-2, with TRBD2 matching 10 bases. In germline, CDR1 is SSHAT, CDR2 FNYEAQ (reference sequence). The CDR3 length is 15 residues. The CDR3 DNA is TGTGCTAGCCAGCGGGGGGGCCAGGACACCGGGGAGCTGTTTTTT. It yields the protein CASQRGGQDTGELFF.

This sequence joins TRBV3-1 (or the pseudogene TRBV3-2) and TRBJ1-2; D gene uncertain. Trimming cost V 1 base and J 6 bases, with 18 bases left between them. Germline V CDR1 and CDR2: LGHDT, YNNKEL (reference sequence). CDR3 length: 16 amino acids. The CDR3 nucleotides are TGTGCCAGCAGCCAAGCTTCCGGGAGCGGTATCGATGGCTACACCTTC. It specifies CASSQASGSGIDGYTF.

CDR3 bases: TGTGCCAGCAGCCCTTCAGGGCAATCCTACAATGAGCAGTTCTTC. Amino acid sequence: CASSPSGQSYNEQFF. The chain carries TRBV7-8 and TRBJ2-1; a weak D match, TRBD1 (5 bases). Germline CDR1 and CDR2: SGHVS and FQNEAQ. This CDR3 has 15 residues. Trimming pared 5 bases from V and 1 base from J, leaving 12 bases between. The full variable domain, completed using reference TRBV7-8 and TRBJ2-1, is GAGVSQSPRYKVAKRGQDVALRCDPISGHVSLFWYQQALGQGPEFLTYFQNEAQLDKSGLPSDRFFAERPEGSVSTLKIQRTQQEDSAVYLCASSPSGQSYNEQFFGPGTRLTVL.

CDR3 loop: CASSPPDRGEAFF. DNA of the CDR3: TGTGCCAGCAGCCCCCCGGACAGGGGGGAAGCTTTCTTT. This chain uses TRBV4-2 with TRBJ1-1, with 10 bases aligning to TRBD1. Trimming cost V 4 bases and J 8 bases; bases outside gene matches: 4. The CDR3 has 13 residues. Germline V gene sequence: CDR1 LGHNA, CDR2 YNFKEQ.

The chain has TRBV6-4 and TRBJ2-5, with 12 bases that match TRBD2. Trimming at V came to 4 bases and at J to 1 base, leaving 7 bases not matched to a gene. The germline CDR1 and CDR2 sequences are MRHNA and SNTAGT. This CDR3 has 17 residues. The CDR3 nucleotides are TGTGCCAGCAGTGTACAAGCTAGCGGGGGGGTCCAAGAGACCCAGTACTTC. Translated, it gives CASSVQASGGVQETQYF.

The V call is TRBV28, the J call TRBJ1-2; TRBD1 matches 7 bases. This CDR3 is built from 17 residues. V trimming: 4 bases; J trimming: 11 bases; junction bases outside the gene matches: 22. CDR1 and CDR2 from the germline V gene are MDHEN and SYDVKM. This chain's CDR3 is CASSSMTQTFTGQRYTF. The CDR3 nucleotides are TGTGCCAGCAGTTCCATGACCCAAACCTTCACGGGACAGAGATACACCTTC.

The rearrangement uses TRBV27 and TRBJ2-1; D might be TRBD1 (5 bases). The CDR3 totals 13 residues. The V gene lost 3 bases and the J gene lost 3 bases, with 6 bases spanning the gap. Germline V CDR1 and CDR2: MNHEY, SMNVEV (reference sequence). The CDR3 loop is CASSLQGYNEQFF. The CDR3 DNA reads TGTGCCAGCAGTTTGCAGGGCTACAATGAGCAGTTCTTC.

This clone was observed a handful of times. The chain is built from TRBV14 and TRBJ1-2; 8 bases are a match to TRBD1. V was pared by 5 bases and J by 4 bases, with 9 bases of the junction left unmatched. The germline V gene encodes CDR1 SGHDN and CDR2 FVKESK. There are 15 residues in the CDR3. CDR3 region: CASSSRQGPVYGYTF. In DNA, the CDR3 is TGTGCCAGCAGCTCCAGACAGGGGCCTGTCTATGGCTACACCTTC.

The chain joins TRBV5-1 to TRBJ1-4; weak D call: TRBD1 (6 bases). V was shortened by 4 bases and J by 4 bases, with 8 bases between the two germline ends. CDR1 and CDR2 from the germline V gene are SGHRS and YFSETQ. The CDR3 is 13 amino acids. Here the CDR3 DNA reads TGCGCCAGCAGCCCGGACAGTAATGAAAAACTGTTTTTT. Its protein product is CASSPDSNEKLFF.